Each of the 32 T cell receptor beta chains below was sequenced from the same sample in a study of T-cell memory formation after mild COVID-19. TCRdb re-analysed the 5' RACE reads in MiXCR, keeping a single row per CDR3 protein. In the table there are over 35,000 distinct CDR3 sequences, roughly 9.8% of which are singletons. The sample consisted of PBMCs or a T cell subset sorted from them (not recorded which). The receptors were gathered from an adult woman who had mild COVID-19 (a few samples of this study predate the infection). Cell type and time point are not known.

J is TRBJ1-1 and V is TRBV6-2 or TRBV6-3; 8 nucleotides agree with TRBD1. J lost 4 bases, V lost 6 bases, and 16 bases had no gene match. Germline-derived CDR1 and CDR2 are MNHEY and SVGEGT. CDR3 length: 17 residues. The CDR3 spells CASRRPPSTGEGTEAFF. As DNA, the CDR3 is TGTGCCAGCAGACGACCCCCATCGACAGGGGAGGGCACTGAAGCTTTCTTT.

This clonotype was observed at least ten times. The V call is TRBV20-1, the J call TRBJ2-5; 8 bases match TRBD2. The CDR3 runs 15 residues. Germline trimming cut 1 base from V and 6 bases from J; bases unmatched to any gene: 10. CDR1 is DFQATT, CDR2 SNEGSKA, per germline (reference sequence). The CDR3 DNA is TGCAGTGCTAGAGCCTTGACGGGAGGGCCGAAGACCCAGTACTTC. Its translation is CSARALTGGPKTQYF.

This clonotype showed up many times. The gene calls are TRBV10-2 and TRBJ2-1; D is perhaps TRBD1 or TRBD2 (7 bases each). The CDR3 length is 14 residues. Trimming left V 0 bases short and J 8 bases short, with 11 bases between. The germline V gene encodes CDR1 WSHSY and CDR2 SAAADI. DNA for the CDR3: TGCGCCAGCAGTGAGTCGACAGGGAGGGATGAGCAGTTCTTC. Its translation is CASSESTGRDEQFF.

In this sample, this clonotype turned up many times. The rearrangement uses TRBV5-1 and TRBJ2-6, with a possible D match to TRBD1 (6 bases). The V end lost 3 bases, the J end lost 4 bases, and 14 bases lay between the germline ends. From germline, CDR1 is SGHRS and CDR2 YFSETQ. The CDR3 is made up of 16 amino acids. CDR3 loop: CASSWSGTTGANVLTF. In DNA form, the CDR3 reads TGCGCCAGCAGCTGGTCCGGGACAACCGGGGCCAACGTCCTGACTTTC.

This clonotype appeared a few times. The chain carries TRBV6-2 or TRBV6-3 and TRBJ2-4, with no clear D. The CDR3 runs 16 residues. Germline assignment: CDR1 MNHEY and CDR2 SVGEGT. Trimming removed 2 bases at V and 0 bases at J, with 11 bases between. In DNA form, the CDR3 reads TGTGCCAGCAGTTACACGTTAGCTTTAGCCAAAAACATTCAGTACTTC. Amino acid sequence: CASSYTLALAKNIQYF.

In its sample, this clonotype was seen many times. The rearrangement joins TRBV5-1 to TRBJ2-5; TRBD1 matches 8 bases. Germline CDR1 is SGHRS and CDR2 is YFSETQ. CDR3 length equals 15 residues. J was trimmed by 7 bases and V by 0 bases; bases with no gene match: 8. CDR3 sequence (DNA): TGCGCCAGCAGCTTGGTTGGCGCAGGGGGCGGGACCCAGTACTTC. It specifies CASSLVGAGGGTQYF.

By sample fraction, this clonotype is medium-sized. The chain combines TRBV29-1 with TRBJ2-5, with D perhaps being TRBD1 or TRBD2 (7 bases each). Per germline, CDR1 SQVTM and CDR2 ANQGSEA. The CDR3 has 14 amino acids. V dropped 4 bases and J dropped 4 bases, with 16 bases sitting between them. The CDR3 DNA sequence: TGCAGCGTTGTAGGATCAGGGGGGGGAGAGACCCAGTACTTC. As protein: CSVVGSGGGETQYF. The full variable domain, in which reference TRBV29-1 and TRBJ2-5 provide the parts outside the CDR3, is SAVISQKPSRDICQRGTSLTIQCQVDSQVTMMFWYRQQPGQSLTLIATANQGSEATYESGFVIDKFPISRPNLTFSTLTVSNMSPEDSSIYLCSVVGSGGGETQYFGPGTRLLVL.

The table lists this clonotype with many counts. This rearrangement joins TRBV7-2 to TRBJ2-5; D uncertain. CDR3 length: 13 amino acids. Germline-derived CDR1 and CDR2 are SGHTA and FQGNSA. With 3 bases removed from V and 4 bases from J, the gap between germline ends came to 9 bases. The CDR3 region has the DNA TGTGCCAGCAGCTTGGGCGCCATAGAGACCCAGTACTTC. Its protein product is CASSLGAIETQYF.

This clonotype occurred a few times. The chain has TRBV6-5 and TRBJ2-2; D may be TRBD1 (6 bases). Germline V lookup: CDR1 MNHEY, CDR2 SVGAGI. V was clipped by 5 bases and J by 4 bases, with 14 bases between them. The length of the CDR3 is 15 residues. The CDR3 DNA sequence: TGTGCCAGCAGTCACAGGGTAGAAGGCACCGGGGAGCTGTTTTTT. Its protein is CASSHRVEGTGELFF.

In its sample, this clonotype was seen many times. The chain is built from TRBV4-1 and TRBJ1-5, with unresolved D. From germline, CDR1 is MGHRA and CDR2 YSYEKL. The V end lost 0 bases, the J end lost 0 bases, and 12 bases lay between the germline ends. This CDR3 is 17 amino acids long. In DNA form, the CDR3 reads TGCGCCAGCAGCCAAGAAGGGCCAAGTTATAGCAATCAGCCCCAGCATTTT. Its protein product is CASSQEGPSYSNQPQHF.

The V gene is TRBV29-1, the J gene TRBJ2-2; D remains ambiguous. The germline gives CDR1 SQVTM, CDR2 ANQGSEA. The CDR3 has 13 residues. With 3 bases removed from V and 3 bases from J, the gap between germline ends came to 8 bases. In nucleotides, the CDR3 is TGCAGCGTTGACAGGCGTTACACCGGGGAGCTGTTTTTT. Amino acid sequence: CSVDRRYTGELFF.

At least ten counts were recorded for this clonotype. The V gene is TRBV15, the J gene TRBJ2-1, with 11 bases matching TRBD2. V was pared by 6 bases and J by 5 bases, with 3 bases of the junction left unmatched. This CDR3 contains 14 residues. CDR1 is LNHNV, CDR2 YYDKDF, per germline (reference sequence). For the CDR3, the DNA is TGTGCCACCAGGGGGACTAGCGGTCACAATGAGCAGTTCTTC. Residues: CATRGTSGHNEQFF. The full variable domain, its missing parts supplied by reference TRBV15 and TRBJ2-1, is DAMVIQNPRYQVTQFGKPVTLSCSQTLNHNVMYWYQQKSSQAPKLLFHYYDKDFNNEADTPDNFQSRRPNTSFCFLDIRSPGLGDTAMYLCATRGTSGHNEQFFGPGTRLTVL.

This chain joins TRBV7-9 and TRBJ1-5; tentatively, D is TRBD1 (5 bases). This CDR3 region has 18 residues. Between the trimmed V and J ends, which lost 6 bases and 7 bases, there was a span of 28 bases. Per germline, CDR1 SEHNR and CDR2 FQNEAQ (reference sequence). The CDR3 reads CASSYYEGTSRGRQPQHF. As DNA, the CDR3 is TGTGCCAGCAGTTATTACGAGGGGACCTCGAGGGGCAGACAGCCCCAGCATTTT.

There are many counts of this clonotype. This chain's CDR3 is CASSPTSGGSSEQYF. The CDR3 DNA reads as TGTGCCAGCAGTCCCACTAGCGGTGGGTCTTCGGAGCAGTACTTC. The chain recombines TRBV12-3 or TRBV12-4 with TRBJ2-7; 8 positions match TRBD2. V trimming: 5 bases; J trimming: 7 bases; junction bases outside the gene matches: 13. The CDR3 sequence is 15 residues long.

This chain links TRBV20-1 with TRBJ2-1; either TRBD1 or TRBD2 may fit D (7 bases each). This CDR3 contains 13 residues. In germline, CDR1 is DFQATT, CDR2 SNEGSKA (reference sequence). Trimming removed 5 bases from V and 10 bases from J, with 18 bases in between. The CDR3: CSAPSGGAKEQFF. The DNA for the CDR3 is TGCAGTGCTCCTTCAGGGGGGGCCAAAGAGCAGTTCTTC.

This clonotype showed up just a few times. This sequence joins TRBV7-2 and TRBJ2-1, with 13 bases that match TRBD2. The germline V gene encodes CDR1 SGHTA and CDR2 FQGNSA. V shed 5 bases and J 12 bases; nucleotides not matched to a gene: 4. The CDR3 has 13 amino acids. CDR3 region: CASSTGLAGWQFF. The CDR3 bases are TGTGCCAGCAGCACGGGACTAGCGGGATGGCAGTTCTTC.

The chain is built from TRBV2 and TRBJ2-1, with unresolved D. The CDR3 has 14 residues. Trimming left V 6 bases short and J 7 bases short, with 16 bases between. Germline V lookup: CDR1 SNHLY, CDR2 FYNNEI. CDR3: CASRLTSFANEQFF. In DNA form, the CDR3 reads TGTGCCAGCAGGTTAACATCATTTGCGAATGAGCAGTTCTTC. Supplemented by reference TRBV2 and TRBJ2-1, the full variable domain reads EPEVTQTPSHQVTQMGQEVILRCVPISNHLYFYWYRQILGQKVEFLVSFYNNEISEKSEIFDDQFSVERPDGSNFTLKIRSTKLEDSAMYFCASRLTSFANEQFFGPGTRLTVL.

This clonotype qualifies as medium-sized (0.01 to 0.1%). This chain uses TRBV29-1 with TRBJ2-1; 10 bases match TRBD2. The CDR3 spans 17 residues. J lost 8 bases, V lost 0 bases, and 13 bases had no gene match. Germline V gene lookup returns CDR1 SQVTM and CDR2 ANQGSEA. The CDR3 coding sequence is TGCAGCGTTGAAGATGACCGGAGCGGGGGGGCCCGGGATGAGCAGTTCTTC. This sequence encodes CSVEDDRSGGARDEQFF.

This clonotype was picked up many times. The CDR3: CASSLDRGHSPLHF. Written as DNA, the CDR3 is TGCGCCAGCAGCTTGGACAGGGGGCATTCACCCCTCCACTTT. The chain joins TRBV5-1 to TRBJ1-6; 9 bases map to TRBD1. Per germline, CDR1 SGHRS and CDR2 YFSETQ. Unmatched junction bases numbered 0, after V lost 0 bases and J lost 8 bases. The CDR3 has 14 amino acids.

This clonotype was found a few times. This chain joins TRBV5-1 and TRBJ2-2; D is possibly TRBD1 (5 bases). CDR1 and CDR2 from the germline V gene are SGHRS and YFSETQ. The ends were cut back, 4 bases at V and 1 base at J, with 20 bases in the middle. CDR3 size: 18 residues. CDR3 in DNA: TGCGCCAGCAGCGAGCCTAATACAGGAAACTGGAACACCGGGGAGCTGTTTTTT. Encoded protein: CASSEPNTGNWNTGELFF. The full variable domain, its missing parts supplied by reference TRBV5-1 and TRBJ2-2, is KAGVTQTPRYLIKTRGQQVTLSCSPISGHRSVSWYQQTPGQGLQFLFEYFSETQRNKGNFPGRFSGRQFSNSRSEMNVSTLELGDSALYLCASSEPNTGNWNTGELFFGEGSRLTVL.

The chain's CDR3 is CASSLTSAWRTEAFF. CDR3 coding DNA: TGTGCCAGCAGTCTTACGTCGGCCTGGAGGACTGAAGCTTTCTTT. The chain couples TRBV6-2 or TRBV6-3 to TRBJ1-1; unclear D gene. CDR1 and CDR2 from the germline V gene are MNHEY and SVGEGT. V was trimmed by 5 bases and J by 5 bases, leaving 18 bases between them. This CDR3 is built from 15 residues.

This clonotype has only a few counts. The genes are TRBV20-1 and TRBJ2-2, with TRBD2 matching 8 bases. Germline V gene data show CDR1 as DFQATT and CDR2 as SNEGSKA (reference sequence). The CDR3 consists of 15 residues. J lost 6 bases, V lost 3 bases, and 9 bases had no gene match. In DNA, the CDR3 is TGCAGTGCTAGGCCCAGCGGGAGTACAGCCGGGGAGCTGTTTTTT. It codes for CSARPSGSTAGELFF.

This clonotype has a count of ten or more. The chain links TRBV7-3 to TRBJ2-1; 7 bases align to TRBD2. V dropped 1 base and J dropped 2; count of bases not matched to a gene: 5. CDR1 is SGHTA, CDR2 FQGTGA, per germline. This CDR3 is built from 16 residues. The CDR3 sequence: CASSLSILAAYNEQFF. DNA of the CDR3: TGTGCCAGCAGCTTAAGTATCCTAGCGGCCTACAATGAGCAGTTCTTC. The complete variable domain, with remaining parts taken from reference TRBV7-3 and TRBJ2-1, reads GAGVSQTPSNKVTEKGKYVELRCDPISGHTALYWYRQSLGQGPEFLIYFQGTGAADDSGLPNDRFFAVRPEGSVSTLKIQRTERGDSAVYLCASSLSILAAYNEQFFGPGTRLTVL.

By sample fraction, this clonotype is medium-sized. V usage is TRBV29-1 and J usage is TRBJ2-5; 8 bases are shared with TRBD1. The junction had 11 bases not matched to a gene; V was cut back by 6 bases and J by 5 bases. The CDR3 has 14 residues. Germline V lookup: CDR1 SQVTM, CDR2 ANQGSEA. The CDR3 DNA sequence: TGCAGCGTACGTGAGACAGGGGTTTTGGAGACCCAGTACTTC. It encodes CSVRETGVLETQYF.

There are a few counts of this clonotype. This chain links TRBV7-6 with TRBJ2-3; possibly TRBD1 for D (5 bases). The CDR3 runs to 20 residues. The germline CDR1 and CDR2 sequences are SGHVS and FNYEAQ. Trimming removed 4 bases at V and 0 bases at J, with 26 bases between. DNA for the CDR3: TGTGCCAGCAGCTCGGCATTACAGGTTCCTGCGAGCGAGAGCACAGATACGCAGTATTTT. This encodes CASSSALQVPASESTDTQYF. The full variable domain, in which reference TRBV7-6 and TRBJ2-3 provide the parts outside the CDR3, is GAGVSQSPRYKVTKRGQDVALRCDPISGHVSLYWYRQALGQGPEFLTYFNYEAQQDKSGLPNDRFSAERPEGSISTLTIQRTEQRDSAMYRCASSSALQVPASESTDTQYFGPGTRLTVL.

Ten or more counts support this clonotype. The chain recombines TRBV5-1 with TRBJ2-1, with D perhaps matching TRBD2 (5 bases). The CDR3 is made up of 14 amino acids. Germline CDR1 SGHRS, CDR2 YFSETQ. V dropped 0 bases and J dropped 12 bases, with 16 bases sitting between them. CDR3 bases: TGCGCCAGCAGCTTGGCCGTGGAAGGAGGTGGGCAGTTCTTC. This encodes CASSLAVEGGGQFF. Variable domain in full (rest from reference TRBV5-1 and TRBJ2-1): KAGVTQTPRYLIKTRGQQVTLSCSPISGHRSVSWYQQTPGQGLQFLFEYFSETQRNKGNFPGRFSGRQFSNSRSEMNVSTLELGDSALYLCASSLAVEGGGQFFGPGTRLTVL.

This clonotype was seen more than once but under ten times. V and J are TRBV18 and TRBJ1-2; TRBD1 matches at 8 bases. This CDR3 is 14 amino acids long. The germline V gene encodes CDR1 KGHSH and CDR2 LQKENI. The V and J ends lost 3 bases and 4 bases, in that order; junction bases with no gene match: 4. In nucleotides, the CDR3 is TGTGCCAGCTCACCCCTGGACAGGGCCTATGGCTACACCTTC. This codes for CASSPLDRAYGYTF.

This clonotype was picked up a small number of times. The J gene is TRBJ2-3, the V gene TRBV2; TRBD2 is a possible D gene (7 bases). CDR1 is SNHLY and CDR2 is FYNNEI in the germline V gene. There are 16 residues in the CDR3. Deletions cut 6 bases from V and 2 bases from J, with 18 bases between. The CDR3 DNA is TGTGCCAGCAGGAAGGGAGGGGGGCGCCCCACAGATACGCAGTATTTT. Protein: CASRKGGGRPTDTQYF.

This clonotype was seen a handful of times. This chain's CDR3 is CSARGVAGSDTQYF. Written as DNA, the CDR3 is TGCAGTGCTAGGGGGGTAGCGGGGTCAGATACGCAGTATTTT. This chain uses TRBV20-1 with TRBJ2-3; 8 positions agree with TRBD2. CDR1 is DFQATT and CDR2 is SNEGSKA in the germline V gene (reference sequence). CDR3 length: 14 amino acids. V lost 3 bases and J lost 4; bases outside the gene matches: 6.

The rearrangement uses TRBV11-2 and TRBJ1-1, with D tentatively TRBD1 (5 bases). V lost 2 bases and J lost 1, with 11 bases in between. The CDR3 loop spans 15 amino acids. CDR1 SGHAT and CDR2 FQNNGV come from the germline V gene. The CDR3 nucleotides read TGTGCCAGCAGCTTACGGGCAGGGCCGAACACTGAAGCTTTCTTT. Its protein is CASSLRAGPNTEAFF.

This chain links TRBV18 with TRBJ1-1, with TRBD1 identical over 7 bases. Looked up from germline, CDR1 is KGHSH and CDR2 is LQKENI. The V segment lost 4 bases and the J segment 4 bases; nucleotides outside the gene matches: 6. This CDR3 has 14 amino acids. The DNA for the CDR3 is TGTGCCAGCTCACTGAGGGGGCGCGTCACTGAAGCTTTCTTT. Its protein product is CASSLRGRVTEAFF.

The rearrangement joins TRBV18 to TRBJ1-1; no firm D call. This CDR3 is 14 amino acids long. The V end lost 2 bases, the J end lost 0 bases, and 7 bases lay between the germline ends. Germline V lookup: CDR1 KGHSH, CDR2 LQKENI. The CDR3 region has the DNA TGTGCCAGCTCACCAAACTCCTTGAACACTGAAGCTTTCTTT. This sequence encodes CASSPNSLNTEAFF.